The text below deals with one T cell receptor (beta chain). Its antigen is unknown. The sample belongs to a study of cytomegalovirus exposure and HLA in healthy donors. The PCR had 60 Vbeta and 13 Jbeta primers. Sequencing used immunoSEQ multiplex PCR; TCRdb keeps in-frame clones, though not all of them. This table has under 150,000 clones, approximately 80% appearing once. CDR1 is LNHDA, CDR2 SQIVND, per germline (reference sequence). Trimming stripped 4 bases from V and 0 bases from J, with 15 bases between. CDR3 length: 16 residues. Study conclusions and caveats: Despite most TCR sequences being rare, some public TCRs occurred in many donors. Among TCR beta chains of equal frequency, HLA-associated ones were more clonally expanded in a later analysis.

This TCR was sampled from a man over 45 in good health and CMV-seronegative. This sequence joins TRBV19 and TRBJ1-2, with a weak D call TRBD1 (6 bases). Sequencing was done on a sample of PBMCs. CDR3 nucleotides: TGTGCCAGTAGTAAGCCTAAGGACAGAGCTAACTATGGCTACACCTTC. It translates to CASSKPKDRANYGYTF.